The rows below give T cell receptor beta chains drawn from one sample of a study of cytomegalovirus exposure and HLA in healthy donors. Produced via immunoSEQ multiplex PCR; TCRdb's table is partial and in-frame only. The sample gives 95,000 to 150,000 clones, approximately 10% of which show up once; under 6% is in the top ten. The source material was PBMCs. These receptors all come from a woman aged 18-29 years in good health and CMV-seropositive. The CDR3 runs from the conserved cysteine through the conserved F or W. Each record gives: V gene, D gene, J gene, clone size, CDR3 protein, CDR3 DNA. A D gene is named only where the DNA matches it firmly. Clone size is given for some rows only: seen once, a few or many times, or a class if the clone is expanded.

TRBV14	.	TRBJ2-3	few	CASSQNQKTQYF	TGTGCCAGCAGCCAAAATCAGAAAACGCAGTATTTT
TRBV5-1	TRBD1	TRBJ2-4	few	CASSQGQGIAKNIQYF	TGCGCCAGCAGCCAGGGACAGGGGATAGCCAAAAACATTCAGTACTTC
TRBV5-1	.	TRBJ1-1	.	CASSTQGGNTEAFF	TGCGCCAGCAGCACACAAGGGGGGAACACTGAAGCTTTCTTT
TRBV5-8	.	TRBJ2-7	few	CASSTGFYEQYF	TGTGCCAGCAGCACAGGCTTCTACGAGCAGTACTTC
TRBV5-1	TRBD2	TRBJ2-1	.	CASSLAASGLNNEQFF	TGCGCCAGCAGCTTGGCCGCTAGCGGACTAAACAATGAGCAGTTCTTC
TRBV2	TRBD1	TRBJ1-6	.	CASGGTDYNSPLHF	TGTGCCAGCGGGGGGACAGACTATAATTCACCCCTCCACTTT
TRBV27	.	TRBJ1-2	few	CASRDYNYGYTF	TGTGCCAGCAGGGACTACAACTATGGCTACACCTTC
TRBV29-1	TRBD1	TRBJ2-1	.	CSVESDRGIEQFF	TGCAGCGTTGAAAGCGACAGGGGGATTGAGCAGTTCTTC
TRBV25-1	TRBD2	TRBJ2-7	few	CASRETAGENYEQYF	TGTGCCAGCAGAGAAACAGCGGGAGAGAACTACGAGCAGTACTTC
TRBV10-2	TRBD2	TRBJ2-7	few	CASREAGGTSEQYF	TGCGCCAGCAGGGAAGCGGGAGGGACGTCCGAGCAGTACTTC
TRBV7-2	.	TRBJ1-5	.	CASSLVGGEPQHF	TGTGCCAGCAGCTTAGTAGGAGGGGAGCCCCAGCATTTT
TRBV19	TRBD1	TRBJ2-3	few	CASSPGTGNTDTQYF	TGTGCCAGTAGCCCCGGGACAGGAAACACAGATACGCAGTATTTT
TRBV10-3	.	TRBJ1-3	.	CAISEEGASRNTIYF	TGTGCCATCAGTGAGGAAGGGGCTTCTAGAAACACCATATATTTT
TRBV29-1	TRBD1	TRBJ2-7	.	CSVGTAEYEQYF	TGCAGCGTGGGGACAGCGGAATACGAGCAGTACTTC
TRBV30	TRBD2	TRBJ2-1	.	CAGRRERIEQFF	TGTGCCGGGAGGCGGGAGAGGATTGAGCAGTTCTTC
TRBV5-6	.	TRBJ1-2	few	CASKRFYGSYTF	TGTGCCAGCAAGAGGTTCTATGGTAGCTACACCTTC
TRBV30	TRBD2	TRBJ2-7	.	CAWTKSGTGEQYF	TGTGCCTGGACCAAGAGCGGGACCGGCGAGCAGTACTTC
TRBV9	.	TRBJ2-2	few	CASSTLPNKRTAGELFF	TGTGCCAGCAGCACCCTACCAAATAAGCGGACGGCCGGGGAGCTGTTTTTT
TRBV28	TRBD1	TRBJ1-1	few	CATMGQGALGTEAFF	TGTGCCACAATGGGACAGGGGGCATTAGGCACTGAAGCTTTCTTT
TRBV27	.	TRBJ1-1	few	CASSFSRGAATEAFF	TGTGCCAGCAGTTTTTCCAGGGGAGCCGCCACTGAAGCTTTCTTT